Below, 8 T cell receptor beta chains from the same sample are listed, as sequenced in a study of siplizumab effects on memory and regulatory T cells. The repertoire was sequenced with immunoSEQ multiplex PCR; TCRdb's copy has only in-frame clones and lacks some. The sample includes around 100,000 clones, approximately 91% of them seen just once. The material sequenced was CD4+ T cells sorted from blood. All receptors come from a human donor in good health. Some clones in this sample may be carry-over from other donors' samples.

This clone was seen only once. The chain is built from TRBV4-1 and TRBJ2-7, with D perhaps matching TRBD1 (6 bases). The V gene lost 4 bases and the J gene lost 2 bases, with 15 bases spanning the gap. Germline V gene sequence: CDR1 MGHRA, CDR2 YSYEKL. The CDR3 is 15 amino acids. The CDR3 sequence is CASSPSRDTPYEQYF. The CDR3 DNA sequence: TGCGCCAGCAGCCCAAGCCGGGACACACCCTACGAGCAGTACTTC.

In this sample, this clone turned up a few times. This chain joins TRBV6-1 and TRBJ1-2; 7 bases align to TRBD1. The junction had 6 bases not matched to a gene; V was cut back by 5 bases and J by 0 bases. The CDR3 is made up of 15 amino acids. Germline V gene data show CDR1 as MNHNS and CDR2 as SASEGT. The CDR3 protein is CASSQPGQTNYGYTF. CDR3 nucleotide sequence: TGTGCCAGCAGTCAACCGGGACAGACTAACTATGGCTACACCTTC.

The chain has TRBV10-1 and TRBJ2-7; TRBD1 agrees at 11 bases. Trimming took 4 bases from V and 3 from J; bases not matched to a gene: 5. The germline V gene has CDR1 WNHNN and CDR2 SYGVQD (reference sequence). This CDR3 has 15 amino acids. CDR3: CASSVPGQGVYEQYF. Here the CDR3 DNA reads TGCGCCAGCAGTGTGCCGGGACAGGGGGTCTACGAGCAGTACTTC.

The chain joins TRBV4-2 to TRBJ1-2, with D perhaps TRBD1 (5 bases). The CDR3 extends over 13 amino acids. Germline V gene data show CDR1 as LGHNA and CDR2 as YNFKEQ. V was shortened by 0 bases and J by 7 bases, with 9 bases between the two germline ends. The DNA for the CDR3 is TGTGCCAGCAGCCAAGAGGGCAGGGCTGGCTACACCTTC. Translation gives CASSQEGRAGYTF.

This chain joins TRBV9 and TRBJ1-1; D is undetermined. CDR3 size: 13 residues. V gave up 0 bases and J gave up 4 bases, with 7 bases separating them. Germline CDR1 and CDR2: SGDLS and YYNGEE. CDR3 sequence (DNA): TGTGCCAGCAGCGTAGGATCGGGCACTGAAGCTTTCTTT. Encoded protein: CASSVGSGTEAFF. Drawing the rest from reference TRBV9 and TRBJ1-1, the complete variable domain is DSGVTQTPKHLITATGQRVTLRCSPRSGDLSVYWYQQSLDQGLQFLIQYYNGEERAKGNILERFSAQQFPDLHSELNLSSLELGDSALYFCASSVGSGTEAFFGQGTRLTVV.

This chain connects TRBV12-5 to TRBJ2-3; tentatively, D is TRBD1 (6 bases). V lost 1 base to trimming and J lost 1 base, with 21 bases between them. This CDR3 is built from 19 residues. CDR1 is LGHNT and CDR2 is FRNRAP in the germline V gene. The DNA of the CDR3 is TGTGCTAGTGGTTTGGCTTACAAGGACAGCGCTGCGGGCACAGATACGCAGTATTTT. Encoded protein: CASGLAYKDSAAGTDTQYF. Full variable domain (remainder filled in from reference TRBV12-5 and TRBJ2-3): DARVTQTPRHKVTEMGQEVTMRCQPILGHNTVFWYRQTMMQGLELLAYFRNRAPLDDSGMPKDRFSAEMPDATLATLKIQPSEPRDSAVYFCASGLAYKDSAAGTDTQYFGPGTRLTVL.

J is TRBJ1-2 and V is TRBV6-6, with D tentatively TRBD1 (6 bases). This CDR3 region has 15 residues. Trimming stripped 1 base from V and 6 bases from J, with 15 bases between. Germline V gene data show CDR1 as MNHNY and CDR2 as SVGAGI (reference sequence). The CDR3 loop reads CASSYLPTGHHGYTF. DNA for the CDR3: TGTGCCAGCAGTTACTTACCTACGGGACACCATGGCTACACCTTC.

The chain has TRBV16 and TRBJ2-1; a weak D match, TRBD2 (6 bases). Germline CDR1 KGHSY, CDR2 FQNENV. This CDR3 region has 16 residues. The V end was cut by 4 bases, the J end by 2 bases, with 15 bases between. The CDR3 sequence: CASSPPTGGAYNEQFF. The CDR3 bases are TGTGCCAGCAGCCCCCCCACTGGCGGGGCCTACAATGAGCAGTTCTTC.